One sample yielded the 10 T cell receptor beta chains listed below, sequenced in a study of cytomegalovirus exposure and HLA in healthy donors. The data were produced by immunoSEQ multiplex PCR, yet TCRdb's version contains in-frame clones alone and is incomplete. This table has roughly 150,000 clones, roughly 89% appearing once. The material sequenced was PBMCs. The origin of the receptors is a woman under 30 in good health and CMV-seropositive.

The J gene is TRBJ2-2, the V gene TRBV30; a possible D gene is TRBD2 (5 bases). The CDR3 contains 15 residues. Germline V gene lookup returns CDR1 GTSNPN and CDR2 SVGIG (reference sequence). V lost 2 bases, J lost 6 bases, and 16 bases lay in between. The CDR3 reads CAWSTPGRASGELFF. CDR3 DNA: TGTGCCTGGAGTACCCCGGGAAGGGCGTCCGGGGAGCTGTTTTTT.

Written as DNA, the CDR3 is TGTGCCAGCAGTTACAACCTTCCTGGAGGTTTCGGCTCCTACGAGCAGTACTTC. Translation: CASSYNLPGGFGSYEQYF. This rearrangement joins TRBV7-9 to TRBJ2-7, with D maybe TRBD2 (5 bases). V gave up 6 bases and J gave up 0 bases, with 24 bases separating them. CDR1 is SEHNR, CDR2 FQNEAQ, per germline (reference sequence). This CDR3 has 18 residues.

This clone was seen only a few times. The V call is TRBV5-1, the J call TRBJ2-7, with 9 bases that match TRBD2. CDR3 length: 12 amino acids. V shed 2 bases and J 7 bases; nucleotides not matched to a gene: 1. Germline V gene sequence: CDR1 SGHRS, CDR2 YFSETQ. The CDR3: CASSFLAGEQYF. The CDR3 DNA sequence: TGCGCCAGCAGCTTCCTAGCGGGAGAGCAGTACTTC.

The chain links TRBV18 to TRBJ2-7; a weak D match, TRBD2 (5 bases). Germline V gives CDR1 KGHSH, CDR2 LQKENI. V was pared by 4 bases and J by 5 bases, with 15 bases between. This CDR3 is built from 14 residues. The CDR3 DNA is TGTGCCAGCTCACTTGACTACTTGCGCCACGAGCAGTACTTC. It specifies CASSLDYLRHEQYF.

The chain couples TRBV28 to TRBJ1-2; the D is unclear. The CDR3 is 13 residues long. Germline V gives CDR1 MDHEN, CDR2 SYDVKM. V was trimmed by 6 bases and J by 4 bases, leaving 12 bases between them. CDR3 in amino acids: CASRPGIPYGYTF. The CDR3 coding sequence is TGTGCCAGCAGGCCGGGGATTCCCTATGGCTACACCTTC.

Only a few counts were recorded for this clone. The V call is TRBV2, the J call TRBJ1-5; 8 bases line up with TRBD1. The germline gives CDR1 SNHLY, CDR2 FYNNEI. V shed 6 bases, J shed 3 bases, and the junction held 10 bases outside the gene matches. The CDR3 contains 16 residues. CDR3 DNA sequence: TGTGCCAGCAGAGGCCCGGGACAGGCCATCAATCAGCCCCAGCATTTT. It codes for CASRGPGQAINQPQHF.

The V gene is TRBV7-8, the J gene TRBJ2-7; tentatively, D is TRBD2 (6 bases). CDR1 and CDR2 (germline): SGHVS, FQNEAQ. The CDR3 is 13 amino acids. Trimming left V 5 bases short and J 2 bases short, with 10 bases between. CDR3 coding DNA: TGTGCCAGCAGCCCGGGACTCCCCTACGAGCAGTACTTC. This encodes CASSPGLPYEQYF.

The CDR3 here is CASSEGGVGTDTQYF. Written as DNA, the CDR3 is TGTGCCAGCAGTGAAGGGGGGGTTGGCACAGATACGCAGTATTTT. This chain uses TRBV6-1 with TRBJ2-3; D perhaps matches TRBD2 (6 bases). Germline CDR1 is MNHNS and CDR2 is SASEGT. With 1 base removed from V and 1 base from J, the gap between germline ends came to 9 bases. This CDR3 is 15 amino acids long.

This clone was recorded only once. This chain links TRBV30 with TRBJ2-5; tentatively, D is TRBD2 (5 bases). CDR1 is GTSNPN and CDR2 is SVGIG in the germline V gene (reference sequence). This CDR3 comprises 11 residues. Trimming pared 5 bases from V and 3 bases from J, leaving 7 bases between. CDR3 loop: CAWSGKETQYF. DNA of the CDR3: TGTGCCTGGTCGGGGAAAGAGACCCAGTACTTC.

This chain uses TRBV2 with TRBJ2-7; no clear D gene. Germline values: CDR1 SNHLY, CDR2 FYNNEI. CDR3 length: 12 residues. The ends were cut back, 5 bases at V and 4 bases at J, with 9 bases in the middle. This CDR3 reads CASSKGVYEQYF. The CDR3 nucleotides are TGTGCCAGCAGTAAAGGAGTGTACGAGCAGTACTTC.